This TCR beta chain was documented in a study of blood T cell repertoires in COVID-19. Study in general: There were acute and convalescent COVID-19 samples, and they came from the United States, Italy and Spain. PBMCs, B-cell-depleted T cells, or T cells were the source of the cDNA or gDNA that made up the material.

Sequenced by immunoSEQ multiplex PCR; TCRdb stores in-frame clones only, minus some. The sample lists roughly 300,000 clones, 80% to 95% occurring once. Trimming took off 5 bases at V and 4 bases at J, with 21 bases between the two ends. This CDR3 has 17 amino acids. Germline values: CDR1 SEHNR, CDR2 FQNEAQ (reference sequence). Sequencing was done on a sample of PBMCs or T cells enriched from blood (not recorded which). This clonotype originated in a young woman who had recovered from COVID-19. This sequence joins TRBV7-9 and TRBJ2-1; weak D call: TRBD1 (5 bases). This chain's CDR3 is CASSPRAQGLSYNEQFF. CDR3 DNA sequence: TGTGCCAGCAGCCCCCGGGCGCAGGGCCTGAGTTACAATGAGCAGTTCTTC.